Listed here are 10 T cell receptor beta chains from one sample, sequenced in a study of control samples from healthy donors and cancer patients. Some clones are missing from TCRdb's copy, which holds only in-frame ones; the method was immunoSEQ multiplex PCR. The sample yields about 150,000 clones, just under 95% seen once. The sample was blood. The receptors were gathered from a woman aged 40 to 55 in good health.

The chain carries TRBV7-9 and TRBJ1-1; D is ambiguous. In germline, CDR1 is SEHNR, CDR2 FQNEAQ (reference sequence). The CDR3 covers 13 residues. Between the trimmed V and J ends, which lost 7 bases and 0 bases, there was a span of 9 bases. The CDR3 bases are TGTGCCAGCACCACAACAGTGAACACTGAAGCTTTCTTT. This gives the protein CASTTTVNTEAFF.

In DNA form, the CDR3 reads TGTGCCAGCAGTTCAGGGTTTTCCTACAATGAGCAGTTCTTC. It translates to CASSSGFSYNEQFF. V is TRBV6-2 or TRBV6-3 and J is TRBJ2-1; D is possibly TRBD1 (5 bases). CDR1 is MNHEY, CDR2 SVGEGT, per germline. Trimming removed 4 bases at V and 1 base at J, with 8 bases between. The CDR3 is 14 amino acids.

The V gene is TRBV4-3, the J gene TRBJ1-1; possible D gene TRBD1, 5 bases. The germline V and J ends were trimmed by 1 base and 3 bases, with 12 bases remaining between them. The CDR3 sequence is 15 residues long. Germline CDR1 LGHNA, CDR2 YSLEER. The CDR3 sequence: CASSQGVGGYTEAFF. Written as DNA, the CDR3 is TGCGCCAGCAGCCAAGGGGTCGGGGGTTACACTGAAGCTTTCTTT.

V usage is TRBV2 and J usage is TRBJ1-5, with a tentative D call TRBD1 (5 bases). CDR3 length equals 13 residues. Between the trimmed V and J ends, which lost 8 bases and 5 bases, there was a span of 13 bases. Germline V gene sequence: CDR1 SNHLY, CDR2 FYNNEI. This chain's CDR3 is CASSPGGDQPQHF. CDR3 in DNA: TGTGCCAGCTCCCCGGGGGGTGATCAGCCCCAGCATTTT.

The rearrangement links TRBV27 to TRBJ2-5; unclear D gene. The CDR3 is 13 amino acids. Trimming pared 4 bases from V and 0 bases from J, leaving 6 bases between. Germline assignment: CDR1 MNHEY and CDR2 SMNVEV (reference sequence). The CDR3 protein is CASSSVYQETQYF. DNA for the CDR3: TGTGCCAGCAGTTCGGTATACCAAGAGACCCAGTACTTC.

J is TRBJ1-2 and V is TRBV19; possible D gene TRBD1, 5 bases. The V gene's germline CDR1 is LNHDA and CDR2 SQIVND (reference sequence). V gave up 5 bases and J gave up 0 bases, with 16 bases separating them. The length of the CDR3 is 16 residues. CDR3 in DNA: TGTGCCAGTAGTCTACTCGGGGGACGAGCTAACTATGGCTACACCTTC. This sequence encodes CASSLLGGRANYGYTF.

The chain couples TRBV11-3 to TRBJ1-1, with D perhaps TRBD1 (5 bases). Deletions cut 0 bases from V and 5 bases from J, with 13 bases between. The CDR3 is 15 amino acids. Germline V lookup: CDR1 SGHNT, CDR2 YENEEA. CDR3 sequence reads: CASSLEVGGKTEAFF. The CDR3 DNA follows: TGTGCCAGCAGCTTAGAGGTCGGGGGAAAGACTGAAGCTTTCTTT.

The CDR3 DNA follows: TGTGCCAGCAGTGAAAACTCCGGGACTACCAAAAACATTCAGTACTTC. This encodes CASSENSGTTKNIQYF. The chain is built from TRBV2 and TRBJ2-4; 7 nucleotides match TRBD2. Germline V gives CDR1 SNHLY, CDR2 FYNNEI. CDR3 length: 16 amino acids. Trimming removed 2 bases from V and 2 bases from J; junction bases left unmatched: 6.

This clone was seen only a few times. This chain uses TRBV7-6 with TRBJ2-7, with TRBD1 matching 8 bases. Germline-derived CDR1 and CDR2 are SGHVS and FNYEAQ. Trimming took 3 bases from V and 4 from J; bases not matched to a gene: 8. The CDR3 runs 15 residues. As DNA, the CDR3 is TGTGCCAGCAGCTTTGGACAGGGAGTAGGTTACGAGCAGTACTTC. Its protein is CASSFGQGVGYEQYF.

The chain uses TRBV27 and TRBJ1-2; possibly TRBD1 for D (5 bases). The CDR3 sequence is 15 residues long. Trimming shortened V by 2 bases and J by 6 bases, and 16 bases separated the two germline ends. CDR1 MNHEY and CDR2 SMNVEV come from the germline V gene (reference sequence). CDR3 sequence (DNA): TGTGCCAGCAGTTTAGCCTCGCTTGGAGGGGATGGCTACACCTTC. As protein: CASSLASLGGDGYTF.